The next 21 T cell receptor beta chains were all read from a single sample in a study of blood T cell repertoires in COVID-19. Clones were read by immunoSEQ multiplex PCR, and TCRdb kept only the in-frame ones, dropping some. The table records approximately 300,000 clones, about 90% of them present only once. The sequenced sample was peripheral blood. The source of these receptors is a woman in her forties or fifties with COVID-19, enrolled during active disease.

CDR3 bases: TGTGCCACCAGCAGAGAAGACAAGGCATCTGGAAACACCATATATTTT. It codes for CATSREDKASGNTIYF. The chain combines TRBV15 with TRBJ1-3; D is unclear. The CDR3 has 16 residues. Germline V gene sequence: CDR1 LNHNV, CDR2 YYDKDF (reference sequence). V was clipped by 0 bases and J by 1 base, with 10 bases between them.

CDR3 sequence (DNA): TGTGCCAGCAGCTTTCAGTTTGGCGATACGCAGTATTTT. It specifies CASSFQFGDTQYF. V and J are TRBV7-6 and TRBJ2-3; D is unresolved. The germline gives CDR1 SGHVS, CDR2 FNYEAQ. This CDR3 has 13 residues. V was clipped by 3 bases and J by 6 bases, with 10 bases between them.

The chain recombines TRBV5-5 with TRBJ2-7; TRBD2 is a possible D gene (7 bases). In germline, CDR1 is SGHKS, CDR2 YYEKEE (reference sequence). V shed 3 bases and J shed 1 base, with 14 bases lying between them. The CDR3 sequence is 15 residues long. The CDR3 region is CASSWGGARSYEQYF. In DNA, the CDR3 is TGTGCCAGCAGCTGGGGGGGGGCACGGTCCTACGAGCAGTACTTC.

This rearrangement joins TRBV13 to TRBJ1-1, with TRBD1 as a possible D gene (6 bases). The CDR3 runs to 14 residues. V was trimmed by 2 bases and J by 4 bases, leaving 11 bases between them. The germline V gene has CDR1 PRHDT and CDR2 FYEKMQ (reference sequence). Written as DNA, the CDR3 is TGTGCCAGCAGCTTATCACAGGGTATCACTGAAGCTTTCTTT. Translated, it gives CASSLSQGITEAFF.

This chain joins TRBV14 and TRBJ2-7; 7 nucleotides agree with TRBD2. This CDR3 has 12 amino acids. CDR1 SGHDN and CDR2 FVKESK come from the germline V gene. V dropped 4 bases and J dropped 4; count of bases not matched to a gene: 1. CDR3: CASSRGLYEQYF. CDR3 coding DNA: TGTGCCAGCAGCCGGGGACTATACGAGCAGTACTTC.

The rearrangement joins TRBV6-2 or TRBV6-3 to TRBJ1-1; D perhaps matches TRBD1 (6 bases). CDR1 and CDR2 from the germline V gene are MNHEY and SVGEGT. The CDR3 consists of 16 residues. Trimming left V 6 bases short and J 1 base short, with 18 bases between. The CDR3 DNA reads TGTGCCAGCAGCCCTCAGGGGATATTGGCGAACACTGAAGCTTTCTTT. Amino acids: CASSPQGILANTEAFF.

V and J are TRBV6-6 and TRBJ1-2; 8 positions agree with TRBD1. This CDR3 contains 14 residues. Germline trimming cut 6 bases from V and 7 bases from J; bases unmatched to any gene: 10. CDR1 is MNHNY and CDR2 is SVGAGI in the germline V gene (reference sequence). CDR3 loop: CASSHPDRAGGYTF. The CDR3 bases are TGTGCCAGCAGCCACCCGGACAGGGCGGGTGGCTACACCTTC.

V and J are TRBV5-4 and TRBJ1-5, with D perhaps TRBD1 (6 bases). Germline lookup yields CDR1 SGHNT and CDR2 YYREEE (reference sequence). The CDR3 totals 14 residues. V was trimmed by 2 bases and J by 6 bases, leaving 12 bases between them. The CDR3 DNA is TGTGCCAGCAGCTTACAGGGAAAAGGTCAGCCCCAGCATTTT. Translating gives CASSLQGKGQPQHF. The full variable domain, completed using reference TRBV5-4 and TRBJ1-5, is ETGVTQSPTHLIKTRGQQVTLRCSSQSGHNTVSWYQQALGQGPQFIFQYYREEENGRGNFPPRFSGLQFPNYSSELNVNALELDDSALYLCASSLQGKGQPQHFGDGTRLSIL.

V and J are TRBV5-1 and TRBJ1-4; TRBD1 matches at 7 bases. The CDR3 totals 15 residues. CDR1 and CDR2 (germline): SGHRS, YFSETQ. Trimming took 1 base from V and 6 from J; bases not matched to a gene: 6. The CDR3 sequence is CASSLLGQYHEKLFF. In DNA, the CDR3 is TGCGCCAGCAGCTTGCTGGGACAGTATCATGAAAAACTGTTTTTT. Full variable domain (rest looked up from reference TRBV5-1 and TRBJ1-4): KAGVTQTPRYLIKTRGQQVTLSCSPISGHRSVSWYQQTPGQGLQFLFEYFSETQRNKGNFPGRFSGRQFSNSRSEMNVSTLELGDSALYLCASSLLGQYHEKLFFGSGTQLSVL.

This chain connects TRBV5-1 to TRBJ2-7, with D possibly being TRBD2 (6 bases). This CDR3 spans 15 amino acids. Germline V gene sequence: CDR1 SGHRS, CDR2 YFSETQ. V was pared by 0 bases and J by 0 bases, with 10 bases between. DNA for the CDR3: TGCGCCAGCAGCTTGGGCTACGGGAGCTCCTACGAGCAGTACTTC. Translated, it gives CASSLGYGSSYEQYF.

This chain joins TRBV29-1 and TRBJ2-2; 7 bases are a match to TRBD2. The germline CDR1 and CDR2 sequences are SQVTM and ANQGSEA. Trimming cost V 6 bases and J 4 bases; bases outside gene matches: 11. The CDR3 covers 15 residues. The CDR3 region is CSVAVWLAGTGELFF. The CDR3 DNA follows: TGCAGCGTGGCGGTGTGGTTAGCGGGCACCGGGGAGCTGTTTTTT.

This chain connects TRBV3-1 (or the pseudogene TRBV3-2) to TRBJ2-7, with 8 bases that match TRBD1. CDR3 length equals 14 residues. V lost 3 bases and J lost 5; bases outside the gene matches: 6. Germline CDR1 LGHDT, CDR2 YNNKEL (reference sequence). DNA of the CDR3: TGTGCCAGCAGCCACCCGGGACAGGACGACGAGCAGTACTTC. This translates into CASSHPGQDDEQYF.

The V call is TRBV3-1 (or the pseudogene TRBV3-2), the J call TRBJ2-7; 10 bases are a match to TRBD2. Germline CDR1 and CDR2: LGHDT and YNNKEL (reference sequence). J was trimmed by 6 bases and V by 1 base; bases with no gene match: 15. The CDR3 extends over 18 amino acids. CDR3 sequence (DNA): TGTGCCAGCAGCCAAGGCTGGGCTAGCGGGAGCGGTCGGAGCGAGCAGTACTTC. Its protein is CASSQGWASGSGRSEQYF.

The rearrangement uses TRBV5-1 and TRBJ2-3, with D possibly matching TRBD2 (6 bases). V was clipped by 4 bases and J by 0 bases, with 9 bases between them. The CDR3 has 14 amino acids. The V gene's germline CDR1 is SGHRS and CDR2 YFSETQ. The CDR3 reads CASSQRASTDTQYF. CDR3 sequence (DNA): TGCGCCAGCAGCCAGCGGGCTAGCACAGATACGCAGTATTTT.

The chain couples TRBV9 to TRBJ1-5; D is uncertain. The CDR3 extends over 13 amino acids. Trimming pared 0 bases from V and 4 bases from J, leaving 5 bases between. From germline, CDR1 is SGDLS and CDR2 YYNGEE. The CDR3 DNA sequence: TGTGCCAGCAGCGTAGAATCTAATCAGCCCCAGCATTTT. The encoded protein is CASSVESNQPQHF.

This clone was seen just once. The chain combines TRBV7-6 with TRBJ2-5; 9 nucleotides line up with TRBD2. CDR3 length: 15 amino acids. CDR1 is SGHVS, CDR2 FNYEAQ, per germline. V lost 4 bases and J lost 5; bases outside the gene matches: 8. CDR3 sequence: CASSSTSGGQETQYF. CDR3 DNA: TGTGCCAGCAGCTCGACTAGCGGAGGACAGGAGACCCAGTACTTC.

The chain combines TRBV7-9 with TRBJ2-7; 9 bases line up with TRBD1. The CDR3 sequence is 16 residues long. The germline CDR1 and CDR2 sequences are SEHNR and FQNEAQ (reference sequence). The J segment lost 2 bases and the V segment lost 1 base, leaving 6 bases of the junction unmatched. The CDR3 coding sequence is TGTGCCAGCAGCTTAGTCCCGGGACAGGGAGCCTACGAGCAGTACTTC. This encodes CASSLVPGQGAYEQYF.

The rearrangement joins TRBV7-6 to TRBJ2-1; no reliable D call. The germline CDR1 and CDR2 sequences are SGHVS and FNYEAQ. This CDR3 is built from 11 residues. V was pared by 6 bases and J by 5 bases, with 5 bases between. CDR3 coding DNA: TGTGCCAGCAGACCAGACAATGAGCAGTTCTTC. This sequence encodes CASRPDNEQFF.

This chain uses TRBV5-6 with TRBJ2-3; 10 nucleotides line up with TRBD2. The V gene end was trimmed by 2 bases and the J gene end by 1 base; junction bases not matched to a gene: 7. Germline V lookup: CDR1 SGHDT, CDR2 YYEEEE. This CDR3 region has 17 residues. The CDR3 sequence is CASSFVAGGTGTDTQYF. CDR3 nucleotides: TGTGCCAGCAGCTTTGTAGCGGGAGGTACGGGCACAGATACGCAGTATTTT.

V usage is TRBV9 and J usage is TRBJ2-1, with a weak D call TRBD2 (6 bases). The CDR3 loop spans 16 amino acids. The germline V gene has CDR1 SGDLS and CDR2 YYNGEE. Trimming took off 4 bases at V and 0 bases at J, with 14 bases between the two ends. CDR3 coding DNA: TGTGCCAGCAGCCCCCGAGGTAGCGGCTCCTACAATGAGCAGTTCTTC. Translated: CASSPRGSGSYNEQFF.

The rearrangement joins TRBV6-5 to TRBJ2-7; 14 nucleotides line up with TRBD2. CDR1 and CDR2 from the germline V gene are MNHEY and SVGAGI. Trimming cost V 7 bases and J 7 bases; bases outside gene matches: 6. This CDR3 region has 14 residues. In DNA, the CDR3 is TGTGCCAGCACCAGGACTAGCGGGAGGAATGAGCAGTACTTC. Translating gives CASTRTSGRNEQYF.